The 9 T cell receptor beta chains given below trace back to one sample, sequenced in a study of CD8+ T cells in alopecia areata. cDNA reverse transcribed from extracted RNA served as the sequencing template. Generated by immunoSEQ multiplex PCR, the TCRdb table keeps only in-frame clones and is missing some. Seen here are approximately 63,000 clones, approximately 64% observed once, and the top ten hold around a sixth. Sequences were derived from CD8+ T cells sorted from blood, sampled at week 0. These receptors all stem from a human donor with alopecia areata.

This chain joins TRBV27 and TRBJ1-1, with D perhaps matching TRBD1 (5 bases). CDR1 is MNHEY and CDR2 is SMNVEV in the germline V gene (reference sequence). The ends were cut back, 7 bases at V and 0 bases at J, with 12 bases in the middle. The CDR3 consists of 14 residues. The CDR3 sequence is CASTPGTVNTEAFF. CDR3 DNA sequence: TGTGCCAGCACCCCCGGGACGGTGAACACTGAAGCTTTCTTT.

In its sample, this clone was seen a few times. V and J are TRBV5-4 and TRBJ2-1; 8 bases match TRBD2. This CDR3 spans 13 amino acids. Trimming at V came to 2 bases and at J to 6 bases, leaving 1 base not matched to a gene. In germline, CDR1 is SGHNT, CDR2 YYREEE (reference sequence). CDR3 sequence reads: CASSFAGGNEQFF. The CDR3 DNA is TGTGCCAGCAGCTTCGCGGGGGGCAATGAGCAGTTCTTC.

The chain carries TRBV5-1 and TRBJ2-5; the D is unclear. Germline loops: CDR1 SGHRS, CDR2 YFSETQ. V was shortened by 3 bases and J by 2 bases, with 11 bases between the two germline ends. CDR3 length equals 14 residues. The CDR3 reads CASSYDMDQETQYF. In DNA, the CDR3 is TGCGCCAGCAGCTACGACATGGATCAAGAGACCCAGTACTTC. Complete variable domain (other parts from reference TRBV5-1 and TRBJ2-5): KAGVTQTPRYLIKTRGQQVTLSCSPISGHRSVSWYQQTPGQGLQFLFEYFSETQRNKGNFPGRFSGRQFSNSRSEMNVSTLELGDSALYLCASSYDMDQETQYFGPGTRLLVL.

In nucleotides, the CDR3 is TGTGCCAGCAGTTTATATCGAAGCTCCTACAATGAGCAGTTCTTC. Protein product: CASSLYRSSYNEQFF. The V call is TRBV27, the J call TRBJ2-1, with D unclear. Germline CDR1 is MNHEY and CDR2 is SMNVEV (reference sequence). V was clipped by 1 base and J by 0 bases, with 7 bases between them. The CDR3 totals 15 residues.

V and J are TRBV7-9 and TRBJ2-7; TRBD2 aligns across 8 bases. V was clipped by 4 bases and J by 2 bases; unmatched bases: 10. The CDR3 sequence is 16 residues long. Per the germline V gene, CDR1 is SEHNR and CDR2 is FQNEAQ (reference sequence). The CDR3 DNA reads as TGTGCCAGCAGCTCTACAGGCGGACTAGCTGCCTACGAGCAGTACTTC. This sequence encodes CASSSTGGLAAYEQYF.

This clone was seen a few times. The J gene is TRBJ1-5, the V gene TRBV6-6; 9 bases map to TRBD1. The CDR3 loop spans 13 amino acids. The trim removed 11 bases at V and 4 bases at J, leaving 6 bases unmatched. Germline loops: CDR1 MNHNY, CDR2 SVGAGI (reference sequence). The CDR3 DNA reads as TGTGCCTCTTGGGGGACAGGGAATCAGCCCCAGCATTTT. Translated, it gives CASWGTGNQPQHF.

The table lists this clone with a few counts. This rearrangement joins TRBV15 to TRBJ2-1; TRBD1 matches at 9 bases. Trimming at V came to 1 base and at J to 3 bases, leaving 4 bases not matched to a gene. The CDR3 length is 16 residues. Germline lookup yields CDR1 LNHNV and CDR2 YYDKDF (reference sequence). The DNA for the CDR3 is TGTGCCACCAGCAGAGGGGGGACAGGGTACTACAATGAGCAGTTCTTC. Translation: CATSRGGTGYYNEQFF.

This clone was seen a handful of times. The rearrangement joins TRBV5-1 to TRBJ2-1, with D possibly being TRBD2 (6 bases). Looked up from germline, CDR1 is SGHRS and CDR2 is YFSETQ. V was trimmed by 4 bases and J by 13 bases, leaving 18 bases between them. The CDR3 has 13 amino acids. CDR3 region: CASSPPGWEVQFF. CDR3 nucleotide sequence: TGCGCCAGCAGCCCCCCCGGGTGGGAGGTTCAGTTCTTC. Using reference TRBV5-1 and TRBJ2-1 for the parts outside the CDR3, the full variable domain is KAGVTQTPRYLIKTRGQQVTLSCSPISGHRSVSWYQQTPGQGLQFLFEYFSETQRNKGNFPGRFSGRQFSNSRSEMNVSTLELGDSALYLCASSPPGWEVQFFGPGTRLTVL.

CDR3 coding DNA: TGTGCCAGCGGGGTACCAGGGGCGAAGAACACCGGGGAGCTGTTTTTT. Protein: CASGVPGAKNTGELFF. The V gene is TRBV6-6, the J gene TRBJ2-2, with TRBD1 as a possible D gene (6 bases). This CDR3 region has 16 residues. V was clipped by 8 bases and J by 1 base, with 17 bases between them. Germline lookup yields CDR1 MNHNY and CDR2 SVGAGI (reference sequence).